The clone carrying this T cell receptor beta chain was seen only a few times. Its antigen is as yet unknown. TCR beta CDR3 sequences were amplified from RNA transcripts. Researchers ran a first-round RT-PCR on the TCR CDR3 using the HTBI primer set. TCRdb re-derived calls from the multiplex PCR reads in MiXCR, one entry per CDR3 protein. In the table there are about 350,000 distinct CDR3 sequences, 15% to 20% of which are singletons. This specimen belongs to a study of T cells in Graves' hyperthyroidism and ophthalmopathy. Study outcomes and limitations: Ophthalmopathy was model-predicted a median around 6.7 months pre-onset.

Uncontrolled infection, other autoimmune disease, pregnancy or lactation disqualified patients from enrolment. Trimming shortened V by 5 bases and J by 5 bases, and 16 bases separated the two germline ends. The CDR3 sequence is 15 residues long. The receptor was derived from a middle-aged woman with Graves' ophthalmopathy. The V gene is TRBV12-3 or TRBV12-4, the J gene TRBJ1-5; a weak D match, TRBD1 (5 bases). Specimen: blood. The CDR3 region has the DNA TGTGCCAGCAGTCCGGGACCAAAAAAGGATCAGCCCCAGCATTTT. It yields the protein CASSPGPKKDQPQHF.